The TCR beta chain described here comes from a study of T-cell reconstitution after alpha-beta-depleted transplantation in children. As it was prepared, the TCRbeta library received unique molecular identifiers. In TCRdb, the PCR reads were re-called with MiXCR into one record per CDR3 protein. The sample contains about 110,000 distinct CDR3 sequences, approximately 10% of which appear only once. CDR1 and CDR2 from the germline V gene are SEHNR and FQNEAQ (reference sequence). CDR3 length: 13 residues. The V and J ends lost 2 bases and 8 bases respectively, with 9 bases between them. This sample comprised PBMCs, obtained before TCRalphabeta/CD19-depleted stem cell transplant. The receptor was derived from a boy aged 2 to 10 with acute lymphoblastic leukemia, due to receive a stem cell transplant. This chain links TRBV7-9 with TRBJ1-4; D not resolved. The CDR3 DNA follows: TGTGCCAGCAGCTTAATGGGAAAAGAAAAACTGTTTTTT. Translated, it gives CASSLMGKEKLFF.